A selection of T cell receptor beta chains follows, all from one sample in a study of shared clonotypes between healthy human individuals. Sequenced by immunoSEQ multiplex PCR; TCRdb stores in-frame clones only, minus some. The repertoire holds some 470,000 clones, around 80% seen once, with under 15% in the top ten. Sample: PBMCs. The source is a woman in her forties in good health. Some clones in this sample may be carry-over from other donors' samples. Both conserved end residues are part of each CDR3. A D gene is named only where the DNA matches it firmly. Only part of the rows carry a size: once, few, many, or a class if the clone is expanded.

v_call	j_call	clone_size	d_call	cdr3_length	cdr3_nt	cdr3_aa
TRBV7-6	TRBJ1-2	few	TRBD1	14	TGTGCCAGCAGCTGGAGGGACAGAGAGGGGGGCTACACCTTC	CASSWRDREGGYTF
TRBV29-1	TRBJ2-1	-	TRBD2	14	TGCAGCGTTGATGGGTCAGTAGCGGGAGGTCGGCAGTTCTTC	CSVDGSVAGGRQFF
TRBV29-1	TRBJ1-4	-	TRBD1	11	TGCAGCGGGGGGACAGGGGAAAAACTGTTTTTT	CSGGTGEKLFF
TRBV6-1	TRBJ1-3	many	TRBD1	15	TGTGCCAGCAGACCGGACAGGGGTTCTGGAAACACCATATATTTT	CASRPDRGSGNTIYF
TRBV7-9	TRBJ1-1	-	-	16	TGTGCCAGCAGCCCCCGCGGGACGGCAACTAACACTGAAGCTTTCTTT	CASSPRGTATNTEAFF
TRBV6-5	TRBJ2-1	-	TRBD1	12	TGTGCCAGTCGACAGGGTTTGTACGAGCAGTTCTTC	CASRQGLYEQFF
TRBV23-1	TRBJ1-1	-	TRBD1	12	TGCGCCGTAGGACAGGGGGCCACTGAAGCTTTCTTT	CAVGQGATEAFF
TRBV5-1	TRBJ2-1	-	-	15	TGCGCCAGCAGCCCGGCGGACCGAACCTACAATGAGCAGTTCTTC	CASSPADRTYNEQFF
TRBV4-1	TRBJ2-3	-	TRBD2	17	TGCGCCAGCAGCCAAGTAGCCAGACTAGCGGGAGGAGATACGCAGTATTTT	CASSQVARLAGGDTQYF
TRBV9	TRBJ2-7	-	TRBD1	14	TGTGCCAGCAGCGGGGGGACAGGGTTCAACGAGCAGTACTTC	CASSGGTGFNEQYF
TRBV7-8	TRBJ2-7	-	TRBD2	16	TGTGCCAGCAGCCCATGGGGGCGGACTAGCGCCTACGAGCAGTACTTC	CASSPWGRTSAYEQYF
TRBV5-1	TRBJ2-1	-	-	17	TGCGCCAGCAGCTTGAAGGCTTCCGGGAGCTCCTACAATGAGCAGTTCTTC	CASSLKASGSSYNEQFF
TRBV16	TRBJ1-1	-	TRBD1	14	TGTGCCAGCAGCCGCGAGACAGGGCACACTGAAGCTTTCTTT	CASSRETGHTEAFF
TRBV30	TRBJ1-2	-	-	15	TGTGCCTGGACTAGGCTGGGGGGGAATGACTATGGCTACACCTTC	CAWTRLGGNDYGYTF
TRBV19	TRBJ1-3	-	-	16	TGTGCCAGTAGTACAGGACGCTTAAAGGCTGGAAACACCATATATTTT	CASSTGRLKAGNTIYF
TRBV28	TRBJ1-2	few	TRBD1	14	TGTGCCAGCAAGAGGGACAGGGCGGTGGTGAGCTACACCTTC	CASKRDRAVVSYTF
TRBV4-1	TRBJ2-1	-	TRBD2	17	TGCGCCAGCAGCCCTAGACTAGCTCCCAGGTCCTACAATGAGCAGTTCTTC	CASSPRLAPRSYNEQFF
TRBV6-6	TRBJ2-7	-	-	14	TGTGCCAGCAGTTACGCGGAAAGCTCCTACGAGCAGTACTTC	CASSYAESSYEQYF
TRBV18	TRBJ2-7	-	-	14	TGTGCCAGCTCACCTGGACCGCAGACGGGCGAGCAGTACTTC	CASSPGPQTGEQYF
TRBV2	TRBJ1-1	-	TRBD1	12	TGTGCCAGCAGCGGACAGGGAGCTGAAGCTTTCTTT	CASSGQGAEAFF
TRBV6-4	TRBJ1-5	-	-	14	TGTGCCAGCAGTGACGGGGGAGAGGGGCAGCCCCAGCATTTT	CASSDGGEGQPQHF
TRBV15	TRBJ1-2	-	-	15	TGTGCCACCAGCAGAGATCGGTCAGTTAACTATGGCTACACCTTC	CATSRDRSVNYGYTF
TRBV19	TRBJ1-1	-	-	14	TGTGCCAGTAGTGGGGGTTGGACCTTAACTGAAGCTTTCTTT	CASSGGWTLTEAFF
TRBV19	TRBJ1-5	many	TRBD1	13	TGTGCCAGTACTGGGACAGCTAATCAGCCCCAGCATTTT	CASTGTANQPQHF
TRBV7-3	TRBJ2-1	-	-	17	TGTGCCAGCAGCTTACGGCCCGGCTTTGGTGGCTACAATGAGCAGTTCTTC	CASSLRPGFGGYNEQFF
TRBV7-9	TRBJ1-5	-	-	14	TGTGCCAGCAGCTTAGCCGGGGGGGGTCAGCCCCAGCATTTT	CASSLAGGGQPQHF
TRBV29-1	TRBJ1-1	-	-	11	TGCAGGGTTCTTGTGGGCACTGAAGCTTTCTTT	CRVLVGTEAFF
TRBV28	TRBJ1-1	-	-	12	TGTGCCAGCGAGGGGAACCAGATTGAAGCTTTCTTT	CASEGNQIEAFF
TRBV7-9	TRBJ2-3	-	-	17	TGTGCCAGCAGCTTAGGTAGCTTGGGACGGAGCACAGATACGCAGTATTTT	CASSLGSLGRSTDTQYF
TRBV28	TRBJ1-3	once	-	17	TGTGCCAGCAGACCTCACCGGGACGTAGGTACTGGAAACACCATATATTTT	CASRPHRDVGTGNTIYF
TRBV5-6	TRBJ2-6	once	-	14	TGTGCCAGCAGCTTCGGGTCTGGGGCCAACGTCCTGACTTTC	CASSFGSGANVLTF
TRBV7-9	TRBJ2-1	-	TRBD1	12	TGTGCCAGCAGCTTCACAGGGGATGAGCAGTTCTTC	CASSFTGDEQFF